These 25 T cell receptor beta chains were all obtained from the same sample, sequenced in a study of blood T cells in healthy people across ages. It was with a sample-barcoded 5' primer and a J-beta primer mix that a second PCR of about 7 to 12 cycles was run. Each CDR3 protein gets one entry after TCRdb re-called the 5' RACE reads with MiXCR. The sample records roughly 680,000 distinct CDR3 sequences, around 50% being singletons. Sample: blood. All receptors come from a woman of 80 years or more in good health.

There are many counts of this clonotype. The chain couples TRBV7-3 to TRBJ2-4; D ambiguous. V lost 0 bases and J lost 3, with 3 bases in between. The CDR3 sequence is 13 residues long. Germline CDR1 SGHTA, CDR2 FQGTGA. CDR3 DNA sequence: TGTGCCAGCAGCTTAACTAGCAAAAACATTCAGTACTTC. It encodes CASSLTSKNIQYF.

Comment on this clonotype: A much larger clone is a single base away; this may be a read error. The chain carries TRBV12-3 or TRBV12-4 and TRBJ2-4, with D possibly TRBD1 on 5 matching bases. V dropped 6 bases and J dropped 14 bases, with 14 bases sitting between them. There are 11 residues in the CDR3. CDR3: CASRYGHLEYF. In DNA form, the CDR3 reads TGTGCCAGCAGGTACGGACACTTGGAGTACTTC.

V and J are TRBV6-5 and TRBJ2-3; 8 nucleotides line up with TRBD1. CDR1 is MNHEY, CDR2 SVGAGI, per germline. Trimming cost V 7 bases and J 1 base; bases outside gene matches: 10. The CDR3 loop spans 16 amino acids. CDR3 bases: TGTGCCAGCACCCACGAAGGACAGGGCGGCACAGATACGCAGTATTTT. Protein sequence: CASTHEGQGGTDTQYF.

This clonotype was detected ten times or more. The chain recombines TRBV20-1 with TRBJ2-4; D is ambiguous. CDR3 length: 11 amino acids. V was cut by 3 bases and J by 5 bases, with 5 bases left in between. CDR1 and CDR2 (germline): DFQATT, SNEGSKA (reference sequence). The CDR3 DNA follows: TGCAGTGCTAGGGCCGAAAACATTCAGTACTTC. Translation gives CSARAENIQYF.

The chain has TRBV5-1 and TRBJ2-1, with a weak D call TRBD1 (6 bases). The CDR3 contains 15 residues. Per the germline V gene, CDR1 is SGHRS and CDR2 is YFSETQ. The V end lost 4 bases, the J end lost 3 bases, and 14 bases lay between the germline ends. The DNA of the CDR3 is TGCGCCAGCAGCCTGGGGGCCTCCGTCTACAATGAGCAGTTCTTC. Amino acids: CASSLGASVYNEQFF. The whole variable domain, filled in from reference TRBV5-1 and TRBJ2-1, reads KAGVTQTPRYLIKTRGQQVTLSCSPISGHRSVSWYQQTPGQGLQFLFEYFSETQRNKGNFPGRFSGRQFSNSRSEMNVSTLELGDSALYLCASSLGASVYNEQFFGPGTRLTVL.

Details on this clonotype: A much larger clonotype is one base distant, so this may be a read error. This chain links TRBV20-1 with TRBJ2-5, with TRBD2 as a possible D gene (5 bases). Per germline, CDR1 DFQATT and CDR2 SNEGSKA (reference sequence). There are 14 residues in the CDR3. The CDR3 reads CGARVLVRALPQYF. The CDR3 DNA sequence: TGCGGTGCTAGAGTTTTGGTGAGGGCCCTCCCCCAGTACTTC.

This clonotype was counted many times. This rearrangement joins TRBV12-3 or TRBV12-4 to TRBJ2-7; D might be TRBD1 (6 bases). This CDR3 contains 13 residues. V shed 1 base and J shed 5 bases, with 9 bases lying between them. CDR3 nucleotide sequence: TGTGCCAGCAGTTTAGTCCAGGGGCACGAGCAGTACTTC. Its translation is CASSLVQGHEQYF.

The CDR3: CSVVWDRVTDTQYF. CDR3 bases: TGCAGCGTTGTGTGGGACAGGGTCACAGATACGCAGTATTTT. V usage is TRBV29-1 and J usage is TRBJ2-3; the match to TRBD1 covers 9 bases. Germline CDR1 and CDR2: SQVTM and ANQGSEA. With 4 bases clipped from V and 2 bases from J, the junction kept 4 bases outside the gene matches. The CDR3 loop spans 14 amino acids.

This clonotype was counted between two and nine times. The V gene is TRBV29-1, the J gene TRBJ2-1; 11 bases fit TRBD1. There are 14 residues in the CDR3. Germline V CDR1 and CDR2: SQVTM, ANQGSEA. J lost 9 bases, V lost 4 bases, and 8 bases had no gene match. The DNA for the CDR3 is TGCAGCGTTGGGGGGGGACAGGGGGTAAGTGAGCAGTTCTTC. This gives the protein CSVGGGQGVSEQFF.

The CDR3 loop reads CASSRERSYTF. CDR3 DNA sequence: TGTGCCAGCAGTCGTGAGAGGAGCTACACCTTC. V gene TRBV12-3 or TRBV12-4 combines with J gene TRBJ1-2, with D unresolved. The CDR3 runs to 11 residues. Trimming left V 5 bases short and J 9 bases short, with 10 bases between.

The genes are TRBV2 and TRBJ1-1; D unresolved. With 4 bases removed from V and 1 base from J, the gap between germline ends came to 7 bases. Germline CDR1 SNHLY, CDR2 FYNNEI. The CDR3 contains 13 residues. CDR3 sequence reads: CASSVFRNTEAFF. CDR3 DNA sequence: TGTGCCAGCAGTGTATTCAGGAACACTGAAGCTTTCTTT.

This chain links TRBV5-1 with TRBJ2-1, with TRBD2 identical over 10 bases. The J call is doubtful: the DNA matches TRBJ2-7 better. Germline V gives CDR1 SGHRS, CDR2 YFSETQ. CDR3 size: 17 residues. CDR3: CASSLGFASGSYNEQYF. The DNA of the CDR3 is TGCGCCAGCAGCTTGGGGTTCGCTAGCGGGAGTTACAATGAGCAGTACTTC.

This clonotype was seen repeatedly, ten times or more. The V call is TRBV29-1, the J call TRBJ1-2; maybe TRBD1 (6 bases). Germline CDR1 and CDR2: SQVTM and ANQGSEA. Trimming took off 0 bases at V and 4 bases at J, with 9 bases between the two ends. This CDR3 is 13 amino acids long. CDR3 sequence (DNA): TGCAGCGTTGAAGATGGAGGGGGCTATGGCTACACCTTC. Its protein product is CSVEDGGGYGYTF.

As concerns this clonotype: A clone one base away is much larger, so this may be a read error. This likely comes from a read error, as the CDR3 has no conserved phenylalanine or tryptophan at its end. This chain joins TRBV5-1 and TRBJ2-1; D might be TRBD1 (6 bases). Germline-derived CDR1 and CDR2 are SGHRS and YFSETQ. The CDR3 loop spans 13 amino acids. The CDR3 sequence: CASTQTGYNEQFV. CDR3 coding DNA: TGTGCCAGCACCCAGACAGGTTACAATGAGCAGTTCGTC.

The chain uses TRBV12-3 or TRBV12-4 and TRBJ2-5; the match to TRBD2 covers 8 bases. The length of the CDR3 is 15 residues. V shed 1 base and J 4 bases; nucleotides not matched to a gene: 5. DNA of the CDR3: TGTGCCAGCAGTTTAGGACTAGCGAGTAGAGAGACCCAGTACTTC. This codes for CASSLGLASRETQYF.

The CDR3 spells CSAFRLTFGTTGYF. CDR3 in DNA: TGCAGTGCCTTTCGACTGACGTTCGGCACTACAGGGTACTTC. The chain has TRBV20-1 and TRBJ2-4; TRBD1 might be the D (5 bases). The germline V and J ends were trimmed by 6 bases and 15 bases, with 27 bases remaining between them. Germline V lookup: CDR1 DFQATT, CDR2 SNEGSKA (reference sequence). The CDR3 is 14 residues long.

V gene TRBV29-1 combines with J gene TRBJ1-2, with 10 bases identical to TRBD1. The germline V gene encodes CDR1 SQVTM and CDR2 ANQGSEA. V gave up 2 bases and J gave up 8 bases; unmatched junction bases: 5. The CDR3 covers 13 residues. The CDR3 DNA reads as TGCAGCGTTGAAAGAGACAGGGGGCGCGGCTACACCTTC. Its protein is CSVERDRGRGYTF. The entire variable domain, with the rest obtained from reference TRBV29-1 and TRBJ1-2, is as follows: SAVISQKPSRDICQRGTSLTIQCQVDSQVTMMFWYRQQPGQSLTLIATANQGSEATYESGFVIDKFPISRPNLTFSTLTVSNMSPEDSSIYLCSVERDRGRGYTFGSGTRLTVV.

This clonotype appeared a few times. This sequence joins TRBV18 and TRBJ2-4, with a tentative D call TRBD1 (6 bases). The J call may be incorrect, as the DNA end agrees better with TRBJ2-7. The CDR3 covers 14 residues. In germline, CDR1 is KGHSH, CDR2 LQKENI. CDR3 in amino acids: CASSQNRDSDEQYF. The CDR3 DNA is TGTGCCAGCTCGCAAAACAGGGATTCGGACGAGCAGTACTTC.

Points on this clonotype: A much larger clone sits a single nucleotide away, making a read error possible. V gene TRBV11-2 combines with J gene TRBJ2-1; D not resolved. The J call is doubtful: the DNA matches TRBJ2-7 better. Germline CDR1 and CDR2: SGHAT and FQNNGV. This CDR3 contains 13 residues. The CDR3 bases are TGTGCCAGCAGCCGTACTACCGCGAGTGAGCAGTACTTC. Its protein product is CASSRTTASEQYF.

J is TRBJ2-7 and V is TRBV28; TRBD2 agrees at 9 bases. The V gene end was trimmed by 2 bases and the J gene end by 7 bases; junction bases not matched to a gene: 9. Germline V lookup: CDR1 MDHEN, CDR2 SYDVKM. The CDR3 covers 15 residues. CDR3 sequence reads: CASSLAGGRVYEQYF. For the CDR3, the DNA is TGTGCCAGCAGTTTAGCGGGCGGGAGGGTATATGAGCAGTACTTC.

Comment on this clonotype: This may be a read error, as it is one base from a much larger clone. Written as DNA, the CDR3 is TGTGCCAGCAGCGGGACAGACCGGGGAGGCCACACCTTC. Its translation is CASSGTDRGGHTF. The rearrangement joins TRBV12-3 or TRBV12-4 to TRBJ1-2; 7 bases align to TRBD1. J lost 12 bases, V lost 6 bases, and 13 bases had no gene match. This CDR3 region has 13 residues.

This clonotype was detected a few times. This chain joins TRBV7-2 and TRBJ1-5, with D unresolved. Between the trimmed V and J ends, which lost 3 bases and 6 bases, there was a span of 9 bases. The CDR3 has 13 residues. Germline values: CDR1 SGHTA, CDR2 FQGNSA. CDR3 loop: CASSFPGVQPQHF. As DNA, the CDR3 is TGTGCCAGCAGCTTCCCAGGAGTTCAGCCCCAGCATTTT.

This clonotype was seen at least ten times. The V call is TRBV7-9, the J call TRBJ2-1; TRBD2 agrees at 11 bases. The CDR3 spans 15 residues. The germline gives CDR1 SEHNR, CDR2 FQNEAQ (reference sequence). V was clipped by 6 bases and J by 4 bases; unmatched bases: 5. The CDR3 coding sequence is TGTGCCAGCAGAGTTACTAGCGGGAGATACAATGAGCAGTTCTTC. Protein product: CASRVTSGRYNEQFF.

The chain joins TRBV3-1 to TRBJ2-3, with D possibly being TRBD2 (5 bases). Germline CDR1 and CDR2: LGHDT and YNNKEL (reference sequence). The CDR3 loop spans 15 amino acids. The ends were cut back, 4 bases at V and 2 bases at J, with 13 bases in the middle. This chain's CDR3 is CASSLSVYYTDTQYF. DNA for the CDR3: TGTGCCAGCAGCCTTAGCGTCTATTACACAGATACGCAGTATTTT.

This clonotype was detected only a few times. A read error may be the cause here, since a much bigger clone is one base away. In nucleotides, the CDR3 is TGCAGTGCTAGAGTTGGGGAGGGCACAGATACGCAGTATTTT. Its translation is CSARVGEGTDTQYF. The genes are TRBV20-1 and TRBJ2-3; TRBD2 is a possible D gene (6 bases). CDR3 length equals 14 residues. From germline, CDR1 is DFQATT and CDR2 SNEGSKA (reference sequence). Between the trimmed V and J ends, which lost 1 base and 1 base, there was a span of 9 bases.